The 19 T cell receptor beta chains given below trace back to one sample, sequenced in a study of multiple sclerosis patients with progressive multifocal leukoencephalopathy. Indicated time point: time of PML onset. Data came from immunoSEQ multiplex PCR; TCRdb stores just in-frame clones and leaves some out. The repertoire holds about 30,000 clones, with more than 85% as singletons. This sample comprised PBMCs, obtained from a patient treated with natalizumab. The receptors stem from a human donor with progressive multifocal leukoencephalopathy.

This clone was seen more than once but under ten times. The chain recombines TRBV6-1 with TRBJ2-3; a possible D gene is TRBD2 (6 bases). This CDR3 contains 16 residues. V gave up 1 base and J gave up 2 bases, with 13 bases separating them. CDR1 is MNHNS and CDR2 is SASEGT in the germline V gene. The CDR3 DNA is TGTGCCAGCAGTGAAGTGGGAGCGGGCCTCACAGATACGCAGTATTTT. Amino acids: CASSEVGAGLTDTQYF.

The DNA of the CDR3 is TGCGCCAGCAGAGAGAAAGAAACGTTACTAGCGGGAGGGTGGGATACGCAGTATTTT. Residues: CASREKETLLAGGWDTQYF. The V and J genes are TRBV10-1 and TRBJ2-3; 13 nucleotides align to TRBD2. Germline CDR1 is WNHNN and CDR2 is SYGVQD (reference sequence). CDR3 length equals 19 residues. V gave up 6 bases and J gave up 6 bases; unmatched junction bases: 18.

This clone appeared once. The chain joins TRBV7-2 to TRBJ2-5, with TRBD1 identical over 8 bases. Germline V gene sequence: CDR1 SGHTA, CDR2 FQGNSA. The CDR3 extends over 14 amino acids. With 5 bases clipped from V and 2 bases from J, the junction kept 4 bases outside the gene matches. The CDR3 loop is CASSPQGVQETQYF. CDR3 nucleotides: TGTGCCAGCAGCCCACAGGGGGTACAAGAGACCCAGTACTTC.

The V call is TRBV5-4, the J call TRBJ1-1, with no clear D. The length of the CDR3 is 15 residues. V was clipped by 0 bases and J by 4 bases, with 13 bases between them. Germline lookup yields CDR1 SGHNT and CDR2 YYREEE (reference sequence). The CDR3 nucleotides read TGTGCCAGCAGCTTGGGGAGGGTAGAGAGCACTGAAGCTTTCTTT. Its protein is CASSLGRVESTEAFF.

This rearrangement joins TRBV10-3 to TRBJ2-1; unclear D gene. The V and J ends lost 6 bases and 8 bases respectively, with 8 bases between them. Per germline, CDR1 ENHRY and CDR2 SYGVKD. CDR3 size: 11 residues. In nucleotides, the CDR3 is TGTGCCATCAGCTGGCGAGATGAGCAGTTCTTC. As protein: CAISWRDEQFF.

The rearrangement uses TRBV10-3 and TRBJ2-1, with D possibly called TRBD1 or TRBD2 (9 bases each). CDR3 length equals 17 residues. Germline assignment: CDR1 ENHRY and CDR2 SYGVKD. V lost 6 bases and J 8 bases, leaving 26 bases between the germline ends. The CDR3 DNA is TGTGCCATCAGCCGGGACAGGGATTCACTAGCGGGCGATGAGCAGTTCTTC. Translated, it gives CAISRDRDSLAGDEQFF.

This clone has a single count. The CDR3 sequence: CSGRVGPKEQFF. As DNA, the CDR3 is TGCAGCGGCCGGGTGGGCCCGAAAGAGCAGTTCTTC. This chain connects TRBV29-1 to TRBJ2-1; no reliable D call. The CDR3 covers 12 residues. Germline-derived CDR1 and CDR2 are SQVTM and ANQGSEA. V lost 7 bases and J lost 10, with 17 bases in between.

The rearrangement links TRBV7-9 to TRBJ1-1; D gene uncertain. This CDR3 region has 14 residues. Trimming removed 1 base from V and 4 bases from J, with 10 bases in between. CDR1 is SEHNR and CDR2 is FQNEAQ in the germline V gene (reference sequence). CDR3 residues: CASSLVRMGTEAFF. The CDR3 DNA reads as TGTGCCAGCAGCTTAGTTCGGATGGGCACTGAAGCTTTCTTT.

In nucleotides, the CDR3 is TGTGCCAGCAGCCATCTCTTGGGGGGCTCCTACAATGAGCAGTTCTTC. Translated: CASSHLLGGSYNEQFF. This chain links TRBV14 with TRBJ2-1; the D gene is possibly TRBD2 (6 bases). This CDR3 is built from 16 residues. V was trimmed by 3 bases and J by 0 bases, leaving 12 bases between them. Germline loops: CDR1 SGHDN, CDR2 FVKESK.

The chain joins TRBV27 to TRBJ2-7; D gene unclear. Germline values: CDR1 MNHEY, CDR2 SMNVEV (reference sequence). The V and J ends lost 5 bases and 6 bases respectively, with 8 bases between them. The CDR3 runs to 11 residues. The CDR3 loop reads CASSRKGEQYF. In DNA form, the CDR3 reads TGTGCCAGCAGTCGGAAGGGCGAGCAGTACTTC.

The V call is TRBV30, the J call TRBJ1-3, with unresolved D. CDR3 length: 15 residues. Trimming pared 2 bases from V and 0 bases from J, leaving 11 bases between. The germline gives CDR1 GTSNPN, CDR2 SVGIG (reference sequence). CDR3 in DNA: TGTGCCTGGAGTTCTTCAGGCCTCTCTGGAAACACCATATATTTT. Encoded protein: CAWSSSGLSGNTIYF.

The chain couples TRBV7-6 to TRBJ1-5; a possible D gene is TRBD1 (5 bases). CDR3 length: 16 amino acids. The V end was cut by 2 bases, the J end by 4 bases, with 15 bases between. Germline V gene lookup returns CDR1 SGHVS and CDR2 FNYEAQ. The CDR3 DNA is TGTGCCAGCAGCTTAATGGCAGGGAAGGTAAATCAGCCCCAGCATTTT. Translation gives CASSLMAGKVNQPQHF.

This chain uses TRBV4-1 with TRBJ2-3, with 8 bases identical to TRBD2. The CDR3 is 15 amino acids. Germline CDR1 MGHRA, CDR2 YSYEKL. Trimming at V came to 4 bases and at J to 3 bases, leaving 6 bases not matched to a gene. The CDR3 loop reads CASSLAGRGTDTQYF. Here the CDR3 DNA reads TGCGCCAGCAGCCTAGCGGGACGGGGGACAGATACGCAGTATTTT.

The J gene is TRBJ2-2, the V gene TRBV27; 13 bases are shared with TRBD2. CDR3 length: 16 residues. Germline CDR1 and CDR2: MNHEY and SMNVEV (reference sequence). The V gene end was trimmed by 2 bases and the J gene end by 8 bases; junction bases not matched to a gene: 5. The CDR3 region is CASSLKGLAGVGELFF. In DNA form, the CDR3 reads TGTGCCAGCAGTTTAAAAGGACTAGCGGGAGTTGGGGAGCTGTTTTTT.

The chain has TRBV4-2 and TRBJ2-7, with 7 bases identical to TRBD2. The ends lost 0 bases at V and 0 bases at J; junction bases unmatched: 11. CDR1 and CDR2 (germline): LGHNA, YNFKEQ. The CDR3 loop spans 18 amino acids. The CDR3 loop is CASSQEVGSGSDSYEQYF. For the CDR3, the DNA is TGTGCCAGCAGCCAAGAAGTCGGTAGCGGGTCCGACTCCTACGAGCAGTACTTC.

This chain uses TRBV18 with TRBJ1-2; TRBD1 might be the D (6 bases). Germline lookup yields CDR1 KGHSH and CDR2 LQKENI. The CDR3 extends over 16 amino acids. Deletions cut 4 bases from V and 2 bases from J, with 17 bases between. The CDR3 DNA reads TGTGCCAGCTCACTTACACCTCGACAGGTGAACTATGGCTACACCTTC. Translating gives CASSLTPRQVNYGYTF. Together with reference TRBV18 and TRBJ1-2, the CDR3 gives the full variable domain: NAGVMQNPRHLVRRRGQEARLRCSPMKGHSHVYWYRQLPEEGLKFMVYLQKENIIDESGMPKERFSAEFPKEGPSILRIQQVVRGDSAAYFCASSLTPRQVNYGYTFGSGTRLTVV.

The J gene is TRBJ2-7, the V gene TRBV7-9, with D unclear. The CDR3 loop spans 12 amino acids. Trimming removed 5 bases from V and 2 bases from J, with 7 bases in between. From germline, CDR1 is SEHNR and CDR2 FQNEAQ (reference sequence). Here the CDR3 DNA reads TGTGCCAGCAGCCCCACACCCTACGAGCAGTACTTC. Amino acids: CASSPTPYEQYF.

This chain links TRBV7-9 with TRBJ2-1; D call uncertain. The CDR3 totals 14 residues. Germline CDR1 reads SEHNR; CDR2 reads FQNEAQ (reference sequence). V dropped 5 bases and J dropped 5 bases, with 13 bases sitting between them. In nucleotides, the CDR3 is TGTGCCAGCAGCCCACTCACAGCAAACAATGAGCAGTTCTTC. Its translation: CASSPLTANNEQFF. Together with reference TRBV7-9 and TRBJ2-1, the CDR3 gives the full variable domain: DTGVSQNPRHKITKRGQNVTFRCDPISEHNRLYWYRQTLGQGPEFLTYFQNEAQLEKSRLLSDRFSAERPKGSFSTLEIQRTEQGDSAMYLCASSPLTANNEQFFGPGTRLTVL.

The V call is TRBV19, the J call TRBJ2-5, with D perhaps TRBD1 or TRBD2 (5 bases each). TRBJ2-7 explains the end of the DNA better; the J call may be wrong. Looked up from germline, CDR1 is LNHDA and CDR2 is SQIVND (reference sequence). The CDR3 is made up of 14 amino acids. Here the CDR3 reads CASRAWDRSYEQYF. The CDR3 DNA reads TGTGCCAGTAGGGCATGGGACCGCTCCTACGAGCAGTACTTC.